The sequence of this TCR beta chain was determined in a study of cytomegalovirus exposure and HLA in healthy donors. This clone was seen more than once but under ten times. Trimming shortened V by 5 bases and J by 5 bases, and 21 bases separated the two germline ends. Germline CDR1 and CDR2: SEHNR and FQNEAQ (reference sequence). The CDR3 is 16 residues long. The PCR had 60 Vbeta and 13 Jbeta primers. Only in-frame clones appear in the TCRdb table, and some are missing; sequencing was by immunoSEQ multiplex PCR. The repertoire has 120,000 or so clones, more than 9% of them found once; the top ten carry 3.5% to 5%.

The specimen was PBMCs. The sequence was collected from a woman in her late teens or twenties in good health and CMV-seropositive. The genes are TRBV7-9 and TRBJ2-5; the D gene is possibly TRBD1 (6 bases). CDR3 amino acids: CASSPNYIRGLETQYF. In DNA form, the CDR3 reads TGTGCCAGCAGCCCCAATTATATCAGGGGCTTGGAGACCCAGTACTTC.